Reported below is one T cell receptor (beta chain). The antigen remains undetermined. Donors were ostensibly healthy at sampling, although undocumented immune exposures were probable. This entry belongs to a study of cytomegalovirus exposure and HLA in healthy donors. Study context: Prior work identified 100 million to 130 million unique TCR beta sequences in some 200 million T cells. Study-wide results and limits: Certain indistinguishable V segments, among them TRBV6-2 and TRBV6-3, were excluded. Trimming of TCR beta V- and J-genes showed a link, identified in a later analysis, to a missense DCLRE1C variant.

The V and J ends lost 7 bases and 1 base, in that order; junction bases with no gene match: 3. Germline CDR1 LNHDA, CDR2 SQIVND (reference sequence). The CDR3 runs 14 residues. The PCR employed 60 Vbeta primers together with 13 Jbeta primers. Produced via immunoSEQ multiplex PCR; TCRdb's table is partial and in-frame only. The sample holds 140,000 or so clones. The receptor was derived from a male donor in good health and CMV-seronegative. The genes are TRBV19 and TRBJ2-2; 7 bases map to TRBD2. Material: PBMCs. This CDR3 is CASTGGGNTGELFF. In nucleotides, the CDR3 is TGTGCCAGTACCGGCGGGGGGAACACCGGGGAGCTGTTTTTT.